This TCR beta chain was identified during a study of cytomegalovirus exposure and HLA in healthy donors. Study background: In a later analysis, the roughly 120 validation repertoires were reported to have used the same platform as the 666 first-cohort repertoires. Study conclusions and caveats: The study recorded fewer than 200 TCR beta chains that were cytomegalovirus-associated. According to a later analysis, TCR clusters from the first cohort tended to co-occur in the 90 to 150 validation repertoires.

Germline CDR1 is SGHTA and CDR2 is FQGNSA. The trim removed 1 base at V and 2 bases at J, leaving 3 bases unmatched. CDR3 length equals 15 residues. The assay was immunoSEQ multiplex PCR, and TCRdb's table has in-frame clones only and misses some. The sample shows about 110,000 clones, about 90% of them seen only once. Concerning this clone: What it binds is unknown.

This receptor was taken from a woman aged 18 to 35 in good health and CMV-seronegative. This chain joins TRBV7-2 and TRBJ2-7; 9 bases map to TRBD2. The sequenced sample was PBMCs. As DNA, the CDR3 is TGTGCCAGCAGCTTAGGCAGCGGGGGGCCCTACGAGCAGTACTTC. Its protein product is CASSLGSGGPYEQYF.